This passage covers 29 T cell receptor beta chains from one sample sequenced in a study of blood T cell repertoires in COVID-19. Assay used: immunoSEQ multiplex PCR; TCRdb lists only in-frame clones, some missing. Of approximately 96,000 clones in the sample, 70% to 90% were seen once. Sequenced material: peripheral blood. All receptors derive from a human donor with COVID-19, enrolled during active disease. The donor label of this sample is uncertain.

The V call is TRBV13, the J call TRBJ1-4; D is ambiguous. This CDR3 region has 17 residues. The V end lost 0 bases, the J end lost 5 bases, and 16 bases lay between the germline ends. Germline-derived CDR1 and CDR2 are PRHDT and FYEKMQ (reference sequence). The CDR3 DNA sequence: TGTGCCAGCAGCTTAGGCGGTCCCCACTACGGGAATGAAAAACTGTTTTTT. Translation: CASSLGGPHYGNEKLFF.

This clone occurred once. The chain combines TRBV11-2 with TRBJ1-1; D is unresolved. The CDR3 is 13 amino acids. Germline CDR1 SGHAT, CDR2 FQNNGV. Trimming stripped 5 bases from V and 1 base from J, with 8 bases between. CDR3 sequence: CASSLRENTEAFF. For the CDR3, the DNA is TGTGCCAGCAGCCTTCGAGAGAACACTGAAGCTTTCTTT.

Regarding this clone: Germline is not matched at one junction end, which may reflect a read error. The V gene is TRBV7-9, the J gene TRBJ2-1; TRBD1 aligns across 7 bases. Germline assignment: CDR1 SEHNR and CDR2 FQNEAQ (reference sequence). The CDR3 is 17 residues long. The CDR3 bases are TGTGCCAGCAGCTTATCTTTGGGGGACAGCTCCCACAATGAGCAGTTCTTC. Its translation: CASSLSLGDSSHNEQFF.

The gene calls are TRBV7-2 and TRBJ2-2; D remains unclear. This CDR3 is 14 amino acids long. V shed 3 bases and J shed 5 bases, with 10 bases lying between them. CDR1 is SGHTA, CDR2 FQGNSA, per germline. The CDR3 sequence: CASSFSLFTGELFF. The CDR3 coding sequence is TGTGCCAGCAGCTTTAGCTTATTTACCGGGGAGCTGTTTTTT.

The CDR3 protein is CASSYDSSHVAFF. In DNA form, the CDR3 reads TGTGCCAGCAGTTACGACAGTAGTCACGTGGCTTTCTTT. The rearrangement joins TRBV12-3 or TRBV12-4 to TRBJ1-1, with D perhaps TRBD1 (5 bases). This CDR3 is built from 13 residues. V gave up 4 bases and J gave up 11 bases, with 17 bases separating them.

The chain employs TRBV7-9 and TRBJ2-7; the D gene is possibly TRBD1 (5 bases). Deletions cut 4 bases from V and 5 bases from J, with 12 bases between. Germline CDR1 and CDR2: SEHNR and FQNEAQ (reference sequence). This CDR3 is 13 amino acids long. CDR3 residues: CASSYSGIHEQYF. Here the CDR3 DNA reads TGTGCCAGCAGCTATTCAGGGATCCACGAGCAGTACTTC.

J is TRBJ2-7 and V is TRBV5-1, with D tentatively TRBD1 (6 bases). Trimming removed 3 bases from V and 9 bases from J, with 25 bases in between. Per the germline V gene, CDR1 is SGHRS and CDR2 is YFSETQ. CDR3 length: 16 amino acids. As DNA, the CDR3 is TGCGCCAGCAGCTCCTCCCCCGAACCAACAGGGAACTGGCAGTACTTC. Amino acids: CASSSSPEPTGNWQYF.

The V gene is TRBV18, the J gene TRBJ2-2; tentatively, D is TRBD2 (5 bases). Germline loops: CDR1 KGHSH, CDR2 LQKENI. V shed 3 bases and J shed 2 bases, with 13 bases lying between them. This CDR3 has 16 amino acids. The CDR3 region has the DNA TGTGCCAGCTCACCCTGGCCGGACTTAAACACCGGGGAGCTGTTTTTT. Protein sequence: CASSPWPDLNTGELFF.

This clone has a single count. The chain employs TRBV5-1 and TRBJ1-5; D gene unclear. Germline V CDR1 and CDR2: SGHRS, YFSETQ. The V end lost 4 bases, the J end lost 2 bases, and 7 bases lay between the germline ends. The CDR3 runs 13 residues. The CDR3 sequence is CASSPFGNQPQHF. The CDR3 region has the DNA TGCGCCAGCAGCCCTTTTGGCAATCAGCCCCAGCATTTT.

The chain joins TRBV28 to TRBJ1-4, with 7 bases identical to TRBD1. V gave up 5 bases and J gave up 0 bases; unmatched junction bases: 3. The CDR3 totals 15 residues. Germline CDR1 reads MDHEN; CDR2 reads SYDVKM. CDR3 coding DNA: TGTGCCAGCAGTGGGACAGTCGCAACTAATGAAAAACTGTTTTTT. Protein sequence: CASSGTVATNEKLFF.

The J gene is TRBJ1-3, the V gene TRBV5-4; no clear D gene. The CDR3 is 14 amino acids. Trimming took off 1 base at V and 0 bases at J, with 5 bases between the two ends. CDR1 and CDR2 from the germline V gene are SGHNT and YYREEE (reference sequence). The CDR3 here is CASSLYTSGNTIYF. In DNA form, the CDR3 reads TGTGCCAGCAGCTTGTACACCTCTGGAAACACCATATATTTT.

V gene TRBV12-5 combines with J gene TRBJ1-3; possible D gene TRBD1, 5 bases. The V end was cut by 3 bases, the J end by 2 bases, with 26 bases between. Per germline, CDR1 LGHNT and CDR2 FRNRAP. The CDR3 length is 20 residues. CDR3 nucleotides: TGTGCTAGTGGTTTATACACACGATTCAGGGAGGGAGTAACTGGAAACACCATATATTTT. Translated, it gives CASGLYTRFREGVTGNTIYF.

The rearrangement links TRBV24-1 to TRBJ1-5; the match to TRBD1 covers 8 bases. CDR1 is KGHDR, CDR2 SFDVKD, per germline. Trimming cost V 4 bases and J 1 base; bases outside gene matches: 8. CDR3 size: 17 residues. CDR3 amino acids: CATSDPGTGGSNQPQHF. In DNA, the CDR3 is TGTGCCACCAGTGACCCCGGGACAGGAGGGAGCAATCAGCCCCAGCATTTT.

The chain uses TRBV10-2 and TRBJ1-6, with D unclear. Germline CDR1 reads WSHSY; CDR2 reads SAAADI. The CDR3 totals 14 residues. V gave up 8 bases and J gave up 7 bases, with 15 bases separating them. CDR3 DNA sequence: TGCGCCAGCGGTCCTTCGGAGGGAAATTCACCCCTCCACTTT. Amino acid sequence: CASGPSEGNSPLHF.

This chain links TRBV2 with TRBJ2-7; unclear D gene. With 6 bases removed from V and 2 bases from J, the gap between germline ends came to 11 bases. The germline V gene has CDR1 SNHLY and CDR2 FYNNEI. The CDR3 has 13 residues. DNA for the CDR3: TGTGCCAGCAGGACTCCGCCCGCCTACGAGCAGTACTTC. It is translated as CASRTPPAYEQYF.

The chain carries TRBV2 and TRBJ2-7, with no clear D. Trimming cost V 5 bases and J 2 bases, with 4 bases left between them. There are 11 residues in the CDR3. Germline assignment: CDR1 SNHLY and CDR2 FYNNEI. CDR3 loop: CASSYTYEQYF. Here the CDR3 DNA reads TGTGCCAGCAGTTATACCTACGAGCAGTACTTC.

J is TRBJ2-7 and V is TRBV13; D remains ambiguous. The CDR3 runs to 12 residues. The ends were cut back, 3 bases at V and 3 bases at J, with 6 bases in the middle. The germline gives CDR1 PRHDT, CDR2 FYEKMQ (reference sequence). CDR3 sequence: CASSLVSYEQYF. The CDR3 DNA reads TGTGCCAGCAGCTTGGTGAGCTACGAGCAGTACTTC.

This clone was counted a few times. J is TRBJ2-1 and V is TRBV7-9, with a tentative D call TRBD2 (6 bases). Germline V gene sequence: CDR1 SEHNR, CDR2 FQNEAQ (reference sequence). V was trimmed by 2 bases and J by 6 bases, leaving 14 bases between them. The CDR3 loop spans 15 amino acids. The CDR3 protein is CASSLSRGWGNEQFF. The CDR3 bases are TGTGCCAGCAGCTTATCCCGGGGGTGGGGCAATGAGCAGTTCTTC.

The V and J genes are TRBV29-1 and TRBJ2-7; 12 bases match TRBD1. The CDR3 extends over 12 amino acids. In germline, CDR1 is SQVTM, CDR2 ANQGSEA. With V trimmed by 8 bases and J by 7 bases, 6 bases remained unmatched. As DNA, the CDR3 is TGCAGCACGGGACAGGGGGCAGGGGAGCAGTACTTC. This encodes CSTGQGAGEQYF.

This chain links TRBV5-1 with TRBJ1-5; the D gene is possibly TRBD1 (5 bases). CDR1 and CDR2 (germline): SGHRS, YFSETQ. V was clipped by 4 bases and J by 3 bases, with 14 bases between them. The CDR3 has 15 residues. CDR3 in amino acids: CASSRSGVDNQPQHF. The CDR3 DNA reads as TGCGCCAGCAGCCGGTCGGGGGTGGACAATCAGCCCCAGCATTTT.

The chain recombines TRBV27 with TRBJ1-5; D unresolved. In germline, CDR1 is MNHEY, CDR2 SMNVEV (reference sequence). There are 13 residues in the CDR3. V lost 4 bases to trimming and J lost 0 bases, with 4 bases between them. The DNA of the CDR3 is TGTGCCAGCAGTTCCTATAGCAATCAGCCCCAGCATTTT. It translates to CASSSYSNQPQHF.

J is TRBJ2-5 and V is TRBV6-6, with TRBD1 identical over 9 bases. The CDR3 loop spans 16 amino acids. Germline CDR1 MNHNY, CDR2 SVGAGI (reference sequence). V was pared by 2 bases and J by 5 bases, with 9 bases of the junction left unmatched. The CDR3 coding sequence is TGTGCCAGCAGTTACGCCCCACAGGGGGCGGGGGAGACCCAGTACTTC. It translates to CASSYAPQGAGETQYF.

This chain links TRBV5-1 with TRBJ2-5; tentatively, D is TRBD1 (6 bases). CDR1 is SGHRS and CDR2 is YFSETQ in the germline V gene. Trimming took off 4 bases at V and 5 bases at J, with 18 bases between the two ends. The length of the CDR3 is 15 residues. Here the CDR3 reads CASSLQWGPGETQYF. The CDR3 bases are TGCGCCAGCAGCCTACAGTGGGGGCCAGGGGAGACCCAGTACTTC.

This chain links TRBV1 with TRBJ2-1; TRBD2 is taken as the D call from the table, unchecked against the DNA. TRBV1 is a documented pseudogene. This CDR3 is 15 amino acids long. In nucleotides, the CDR3 is TGCACCAGCAGCCCGTTTGGCGGGAGAAGGAATGAGCAGTTCTTC. Residues: CTSSPFGGRRNEQFF.

V and J are TRBV11-2 and TRBJ2-7, with a weak D call TRBD2 (6 bases). Trimming cost V 5 bases and J 2 bases, with 16 bases left between them. Germline loops: CDR1 SGHAT, CDR2 FQNNGV. This CDR3 region has 15 residues. CDR3 region: CASSLGTPSTYEQYF. CDR3 DNA sequence: TGTGCCAGCAGCCTCGGGACTCCCAGTACCTACGAGCAGTACTTC. Combining the CDR3 with reference TRBV11-2 and TRBJ2-7 gives the whole variable domain EAGVAQSPRYKIIEKRQSVAFWCNPISGHATLYWYQQILGQGPKLLIQFQNNGVVDDSQLPKDRFSAERLKGVDSTLKIQPAKLEDSAVYLCASSLGTPSTYEQYFGPGTRLTVT.

This chain connects TRBV11-3 to TRBJ2-3; unclear D gene. CDR1 is SGHNT, CDR2 YENEEA, per germline. CDR3 length equals 15 residues. V dropped 0 bases and J dropped 2 bases, with 9 bases sitting between them. CDR3 sequence: CASSLDPRATDTQYF. The CDR3 nucleotides read TGTGCCAGCAGCTTAGATCCCCGAGCCACAGATACGCAGTATTTT. The entire variable domain, with the rest obtained from reference TRBV11-3 and TRBJ2-3, is as follows: EAGVVQSPRYKIIEKKQPVAFWCNPISGHNTLYWYLQNLGQGPELLIRYENEEAVDDSQLPKDRFSAERLKGVDSTLKIQPAELGDSAVYLCASSLDPRATDTQYFGPGTRLTVL.

Of note for this clone: At one end the junction does not follow the germline gene, possibly because of a read error. This chain uses TRBV7-7 with TRBJ2-5, with D unresolved. Germline V lookup: CDR1 SSHAT, CDR2 FNYEAQ (reference sequence). This CDR3 is built from 13 residues. The CDR3, as DNA: TGTGCTAGCAGTTCCGTCCTACAGGAGACCCAGTACTTC. Translation: CASSSVLQETQYF.

This chain joins TRBV4-1 and TRBJ1-3, with D perhaps matching TRBD1 (5 bases). V lost 2 bases, J lost 1 base, and 9 bases lay in between. The CDR3 is 15 amino acids. The germline gives CDR1 MGHRA, CDR2 YSYEKL. The CDR3: CASSQQGRSGNTIYF. DNA of the CDR3: TGCGCCAGCAGCCAACAGGGTAGGTCTGGAAACACCATATATTTT.

The CDR3 DNA reads as TGCGCCAGCAGCTTGGCCTGGGGGCTGGGGAGAGACGAGCAGTACTTC. Translated, it gives CASSLAWGLGRDEQYF. This chain uses TRBV5-1 with TRBJ2-7; D is perhaps TRBD1 (6 bases). The CDR3 totals 16 residues. The germline CDR1 and CDR2 sequences are SGHRS and YFSETQ. With 0 bases removed from V and 5 bases from J, the gap between germline ends came to 18 bases.